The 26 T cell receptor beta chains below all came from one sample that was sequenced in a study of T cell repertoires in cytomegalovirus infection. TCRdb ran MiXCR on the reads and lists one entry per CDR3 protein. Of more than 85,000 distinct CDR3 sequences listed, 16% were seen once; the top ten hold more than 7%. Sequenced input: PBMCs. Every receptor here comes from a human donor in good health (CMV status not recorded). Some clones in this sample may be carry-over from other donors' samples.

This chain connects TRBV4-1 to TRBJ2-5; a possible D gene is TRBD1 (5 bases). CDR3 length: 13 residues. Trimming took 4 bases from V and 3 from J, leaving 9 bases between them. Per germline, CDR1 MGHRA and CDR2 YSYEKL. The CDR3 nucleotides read TGCGCCAGCAGCCGGCAGGGTGAAGAGACCCAGTACTTC. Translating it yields CASSRQGEETQYF.

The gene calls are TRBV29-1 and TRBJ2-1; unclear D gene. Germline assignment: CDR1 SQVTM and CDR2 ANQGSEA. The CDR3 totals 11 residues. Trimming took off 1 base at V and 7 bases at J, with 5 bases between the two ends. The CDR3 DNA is TGCAGCGTTGAAGGGGCAAATGAGCAGTTCTTC. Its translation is CSVEGANEQFF.

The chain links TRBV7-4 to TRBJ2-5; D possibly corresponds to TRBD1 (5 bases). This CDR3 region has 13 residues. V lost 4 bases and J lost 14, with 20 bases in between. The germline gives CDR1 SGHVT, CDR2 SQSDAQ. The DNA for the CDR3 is TGTGCCAGCAGCTCGGACAACCAAGAGACACCTTACTTC. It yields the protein CASSSDNQETPYF.

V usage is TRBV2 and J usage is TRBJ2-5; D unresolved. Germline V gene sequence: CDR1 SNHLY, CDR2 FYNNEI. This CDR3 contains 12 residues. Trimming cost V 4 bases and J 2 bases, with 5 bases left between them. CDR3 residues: CASSVGQETQYF. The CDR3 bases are TGTGCCAGCAGTGTAGGTCAAGAGACCCAGTACTTC.

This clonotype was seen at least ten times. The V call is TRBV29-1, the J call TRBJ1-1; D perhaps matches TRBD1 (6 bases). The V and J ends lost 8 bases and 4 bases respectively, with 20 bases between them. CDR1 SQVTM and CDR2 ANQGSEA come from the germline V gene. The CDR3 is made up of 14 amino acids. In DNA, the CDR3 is TGCAGCAGCGTTGAATCCGGAGGGGGCACTGAAGCTTTCTTT. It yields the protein CSSVESGGGTEAFF.

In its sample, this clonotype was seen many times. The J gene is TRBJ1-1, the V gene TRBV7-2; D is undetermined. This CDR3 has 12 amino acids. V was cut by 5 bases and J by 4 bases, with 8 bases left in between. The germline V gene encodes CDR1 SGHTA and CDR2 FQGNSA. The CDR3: CASSGRGTEAFF. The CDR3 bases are TGTGCCAGCAGCGGGCGGGGCACTGAAGCTTTCTTT.

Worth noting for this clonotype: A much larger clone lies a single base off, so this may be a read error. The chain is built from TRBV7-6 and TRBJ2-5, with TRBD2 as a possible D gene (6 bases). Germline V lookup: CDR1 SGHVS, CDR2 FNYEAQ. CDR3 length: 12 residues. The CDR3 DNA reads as TGTGCCAGCAGCTCCGGGGGAAAGACCCATTACTTC. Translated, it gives CASSSGGKTHYF.

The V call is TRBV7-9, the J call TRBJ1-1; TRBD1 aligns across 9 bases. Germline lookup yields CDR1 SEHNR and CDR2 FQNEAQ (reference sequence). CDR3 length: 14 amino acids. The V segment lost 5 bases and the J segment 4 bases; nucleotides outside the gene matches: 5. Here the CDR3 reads CASSTTGGGTEAFF. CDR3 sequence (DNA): TGTGCCAGCAGCACCACAGGGGGCGGCACTGAAGCTTTCTTT. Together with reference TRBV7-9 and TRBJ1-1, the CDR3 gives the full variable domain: DTGVSQNPRHKITKRGQNVTFRCDPISEHNRLYWYRQTLGQGPEFLTYFQNEAQLEKSRLLSDRFSAERPKGSFSTLEIQRTEQGDSAMYLCASSTTGGGTEAFFGQGTRLTVV.

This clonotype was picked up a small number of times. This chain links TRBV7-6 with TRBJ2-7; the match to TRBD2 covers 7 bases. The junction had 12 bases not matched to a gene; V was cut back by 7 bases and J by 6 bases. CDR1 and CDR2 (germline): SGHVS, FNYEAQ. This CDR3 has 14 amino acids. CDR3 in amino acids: CASTPAGVGSEQYF. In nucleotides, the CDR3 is TGTGCCAGCACCCCCGCGGGAGTAGGGAGCGAGCAGTACTTC.

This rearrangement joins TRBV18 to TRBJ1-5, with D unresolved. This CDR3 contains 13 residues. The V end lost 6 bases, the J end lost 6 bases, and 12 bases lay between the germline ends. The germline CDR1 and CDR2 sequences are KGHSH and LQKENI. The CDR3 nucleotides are TGTGCCAGCTCTTTAACCAGTGGTCAGCCCCAGCATTTT. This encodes CASSLTSGQPQHF. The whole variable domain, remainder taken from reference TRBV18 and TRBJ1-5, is NAGVMQNPRHLVRRRGQEARLRCSPMKGHSHVYWYRQLPEEGLKFMVYLQKENIIDESGMPKERFSAEFPKEGPSILRIQQVVRGDSAAYFCASSLTSGQPQHFGDGTRLSIL.

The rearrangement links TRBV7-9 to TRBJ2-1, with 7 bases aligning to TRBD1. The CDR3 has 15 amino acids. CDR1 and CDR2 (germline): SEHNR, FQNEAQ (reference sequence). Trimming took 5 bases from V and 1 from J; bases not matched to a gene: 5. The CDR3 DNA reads TGTGCCAGCAGCCCGGGACAGCGATCCTACAATGAGCAGTTCTTC. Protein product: CASSPGQRSYNEQFF.

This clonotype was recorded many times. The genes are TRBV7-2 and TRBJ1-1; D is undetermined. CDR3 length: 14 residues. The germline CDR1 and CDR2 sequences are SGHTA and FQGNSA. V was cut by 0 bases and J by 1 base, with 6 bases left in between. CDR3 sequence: CASSLASENTEAFF. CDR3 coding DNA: TGTGCCAGCAGCTTAGCTTCCGAGAACACTGAAGCTTTCTTT. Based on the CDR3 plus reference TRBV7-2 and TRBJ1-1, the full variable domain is GAGVSQSPSNKVTEKGKDVELRCDPISGHTALYWYRQSLGQGLEFLIYFQGNSAPDKSGLPSDRFSAERTGGSVSTLTIQRTQQEDSAVYLCASSLASENTEAFFGQGTRLTVV.

CDR3 DNA: TGTGCCAGCAGTGTCCCAATCATTGCTACAGGACCCACTCAATCCTACGAGCAGTACTTC. Its translation is CASSVPIIATGPTQSYEQYF. V usage is TRBV2 and J usage is TRBJ2-7; D is perhaps TRBD1 (5 bases). The CDR3 runs to 20 residues. V dropped 4 bases and J dropped 1 base, with 29 bases sitting between them. Germline CDR1 is SNHLY and CDR2 is FYNNEI. Drawing the rest from reference TRBV2 and TRBJ2-7, the complete variable domain is EPEVTQTPSHQVTQMGQEVILRCVPISNHLYFYWYRQILGQKVEFLVSFYNNEISEKSEIFDDQFSVERPDGSNFTLKIRSTKLEDSAMYFCASSVPIIATGPTQSYEQYFGPGTRLTVT.

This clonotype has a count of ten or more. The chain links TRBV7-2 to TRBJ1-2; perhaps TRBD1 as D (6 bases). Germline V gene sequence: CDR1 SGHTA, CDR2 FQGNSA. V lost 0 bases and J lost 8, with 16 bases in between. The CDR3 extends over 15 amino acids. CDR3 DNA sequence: TGTGCCAGCAGCTTAGCGGGGGCAGCCGGTCGGGGCTACACCTTC. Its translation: CASSLAGAAGRGYTF.

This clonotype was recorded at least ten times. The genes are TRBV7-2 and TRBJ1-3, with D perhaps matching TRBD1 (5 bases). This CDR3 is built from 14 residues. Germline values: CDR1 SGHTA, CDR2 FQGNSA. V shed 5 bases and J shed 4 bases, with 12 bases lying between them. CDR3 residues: CASSLLRGGNTIYF. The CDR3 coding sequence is TGTGCCAGCAGCCTCCTCCGGGGGGGAAACACCATATATTTT.

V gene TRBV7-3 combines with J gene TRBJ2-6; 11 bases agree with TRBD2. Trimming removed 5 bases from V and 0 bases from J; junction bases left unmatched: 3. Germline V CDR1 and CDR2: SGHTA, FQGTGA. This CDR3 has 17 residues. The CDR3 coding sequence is TGTGCCAGCAGCGCTGGACTAGCGGGCTCTGGGGCCAACGTCCTGACTTTC. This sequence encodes CASSAGLAGSGANVLTF.

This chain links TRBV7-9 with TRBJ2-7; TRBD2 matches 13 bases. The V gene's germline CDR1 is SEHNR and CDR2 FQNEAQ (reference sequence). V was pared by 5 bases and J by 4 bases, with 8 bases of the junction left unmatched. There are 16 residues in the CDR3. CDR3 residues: CASSPGTSGAWYEQYF. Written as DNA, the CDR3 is TGTGCCAGCAGCCCGGGGACTAGCGGGGCGTGGTACGAGCAGTACTTC.

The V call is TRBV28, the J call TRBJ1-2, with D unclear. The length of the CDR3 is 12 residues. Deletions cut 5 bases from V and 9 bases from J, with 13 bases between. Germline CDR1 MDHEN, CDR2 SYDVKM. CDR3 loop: CASSRSVQRYTF. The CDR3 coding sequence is TGTGCCAGCAGTCGGTCCGTACAACGCTACACCTTC.

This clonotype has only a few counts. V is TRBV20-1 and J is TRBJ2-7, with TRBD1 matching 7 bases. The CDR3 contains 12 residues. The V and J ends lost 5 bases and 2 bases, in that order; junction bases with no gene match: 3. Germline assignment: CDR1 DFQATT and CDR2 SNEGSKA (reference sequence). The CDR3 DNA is TGCAGTGCTGACAGGGTCCCCTACGAGCAGTACTTC. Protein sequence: CSADRVPYEQYF.

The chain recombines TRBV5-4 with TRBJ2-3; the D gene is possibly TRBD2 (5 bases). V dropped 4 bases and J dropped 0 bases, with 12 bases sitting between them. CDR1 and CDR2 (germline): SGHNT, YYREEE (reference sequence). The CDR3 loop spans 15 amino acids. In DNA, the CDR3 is TGTGCCAGCAGCCTAGAGGGAACTAGCACAGATACGCAGTATTTT. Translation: CASSLEGTSTDTQYF.

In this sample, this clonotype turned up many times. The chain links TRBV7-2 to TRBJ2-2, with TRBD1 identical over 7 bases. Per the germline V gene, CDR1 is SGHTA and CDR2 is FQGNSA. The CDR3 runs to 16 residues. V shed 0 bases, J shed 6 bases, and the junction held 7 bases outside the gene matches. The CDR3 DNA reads TGTGCCAGCAGCTTAGCCAGGACAGGAACGGCCGGGGAGCTGTTTTTT. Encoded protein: CASSLARTGTAGELFF.

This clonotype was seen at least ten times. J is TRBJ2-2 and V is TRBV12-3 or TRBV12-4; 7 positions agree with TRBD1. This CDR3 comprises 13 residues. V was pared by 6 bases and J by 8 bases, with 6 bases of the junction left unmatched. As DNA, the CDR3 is TGTGCCAGCAGCCGTGACAGGGCGGGGGAGCTGTTTTTT. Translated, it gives CASSRDRAGELFF.

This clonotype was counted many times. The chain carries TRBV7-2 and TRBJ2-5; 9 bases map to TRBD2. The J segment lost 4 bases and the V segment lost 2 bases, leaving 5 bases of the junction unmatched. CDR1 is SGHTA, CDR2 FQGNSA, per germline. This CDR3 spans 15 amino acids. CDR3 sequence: CASSLQAGGGETQYF. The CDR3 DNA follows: TGTGCCAGCAGCTTACAAGCGGGGGGTGGAGAGACCCAGTACTTC.

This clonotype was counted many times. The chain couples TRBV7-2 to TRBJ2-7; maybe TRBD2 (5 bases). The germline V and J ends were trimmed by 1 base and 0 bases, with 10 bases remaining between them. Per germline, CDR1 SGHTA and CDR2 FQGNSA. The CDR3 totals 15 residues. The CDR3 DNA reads TGTGCCAGCAGCTTAGTTGGAGGTTCCTCCTACGAGCAGTACTTC. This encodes CASSLVGGSSYEQYF.

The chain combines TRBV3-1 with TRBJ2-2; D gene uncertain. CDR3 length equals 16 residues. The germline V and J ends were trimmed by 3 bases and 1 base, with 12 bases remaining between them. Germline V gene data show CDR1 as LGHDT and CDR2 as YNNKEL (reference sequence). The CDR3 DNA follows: TGTGCCAGCAGCCAGACCACCCCAGGGAACACCGGGGAGCTGTTTTTT. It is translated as CASSQTTPGNTGELFF.

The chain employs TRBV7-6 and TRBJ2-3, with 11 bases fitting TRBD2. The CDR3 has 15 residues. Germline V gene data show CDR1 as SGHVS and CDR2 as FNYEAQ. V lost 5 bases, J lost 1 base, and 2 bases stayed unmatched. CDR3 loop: CASSVTSGGTDTQYF. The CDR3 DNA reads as TGTGCCAGCAGCGTGACTAGCGGGGGCACAGATACGCAGTATTTT.